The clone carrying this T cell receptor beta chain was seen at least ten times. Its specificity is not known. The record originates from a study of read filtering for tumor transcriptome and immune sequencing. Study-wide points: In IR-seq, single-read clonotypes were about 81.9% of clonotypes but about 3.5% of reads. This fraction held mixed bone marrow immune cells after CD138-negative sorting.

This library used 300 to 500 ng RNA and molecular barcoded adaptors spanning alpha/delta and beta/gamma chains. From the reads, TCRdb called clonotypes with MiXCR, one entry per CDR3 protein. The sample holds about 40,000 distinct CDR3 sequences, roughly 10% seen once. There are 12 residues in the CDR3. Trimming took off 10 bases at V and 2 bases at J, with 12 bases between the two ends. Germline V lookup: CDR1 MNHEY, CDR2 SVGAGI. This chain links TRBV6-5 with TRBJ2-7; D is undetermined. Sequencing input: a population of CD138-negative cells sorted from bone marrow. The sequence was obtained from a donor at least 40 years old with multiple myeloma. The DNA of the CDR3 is TGTGCCACCTCCAAATCAACCTACGAGCAGTACTTC. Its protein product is CATSKSTYEQYF.